This paragraph reports one T cell receptor beta chain. Its antigen is currently unknown. The data were obtained in a study of vaccination and CD4 T cells after COVID-19. The CDR3 covers 16 residues. J lost 3 bases, V lost 4 bases, and 11 bases had no gene match. The germline gives CDR1 SGHRS, CDR2 YFSETQ. Sequenced with the Oncomine TCR Beta short-read assay was DNA taken from cultured CD4+ T cells. TCRdb re-called the PCR reads through MiXCR, storing one row per CDR3 protein. The table lists 19,000 or so distinct CDR3 sequences, about two fifths of them singletons. The treatment denotes: approximately 9-day PBMC culture with coronavirus spike peptide pools or control peptides (ViraFEST assay).

The sequencing input was CD4+ T cells from blood, cultured in vitro. This rearrangement joins TRBV5-1 to TRBJ2-5, with 8 bases identical to TRBD2. The receptor was isolated from a human donor who had recovered from COVID-19. CDR3 DNA sequence: TGCGCCAGCAGCCCCCTAGCCGGGACTAGGGAAGAGACCCAGTACTTC. Translation gives CASSPLAGTREETQYF.